These T cell receptor beta chains were read from a single sample in a study of cytomegalovirus exposure and HLA in healthy donors. The protocol was immunoSEQ multiplex PCR, while the TCRdb copy is restricted to in-frame clones and leaves out a portion. The sample shows 100,000 or so clones, around 70% of them seen only once. Sequencing was performed on PBMCs. These receptor sequences come from a man aged 40-55 years in good health and CMV-seronegative. CDR3s include the opening cysteine and the closing phenylalanine or tryptophan. D genes are given only for firm matches. For some rows the clone size is stated as once, few or many, or as a class when expanded; others skip it.

j_gene: TRBJ2-2
abundance: -
v_gene: TRBV7-9
d_gene: TRBD1
CDR3aa: CASSSRDRVNTGELFF
CDR3nt: TGTGCCAGCAGCAGCCGGGACAGGGTTAACACCGGGGAGCTGTTTTTT

j_gene: TRBJ2-3
abundance: -
v_gene: TRBV28
d_gene: TRBD2
CDR3aa: CASSFIERGGADTQYF
CDR3nt: TGTGCCAGCAGTTTTATAGAGCGGGGGGGCGCAGATACGCAGTATTTT

j_gene: TRBJ1-2
abundance: -
v_gene: TRBV6-5
d_gene: TRBD1
CDR3aa: CASSTGAEGYTF
CDR3nt: TGTGCCAGCAGTACAGGGGCGGAGGGCTACACCTTC

j_gene: TRBJ2-5
abundance: once
v_gene: TRBV19
d_gene: -
CDR3aa: CASSMGQRQETQYF
CDR3nt: TGTGCCAGTAGTATGGGGCAGCGCCAAGAGACCCAGTACTTC

j_gene: TRBJ2-7
abundance: -
v_gene: TRBV4-3
d_gene: -
CDR3aa: CASSQDKTGVEQYF
CDR3nt: TGCGCCAGCAGCCAAGATAAGACGGGGGTCGAGCAGTACTTC

j_gene: TRBJ2-3
abundance: few
v_gene: TRBV7-6
d_gene: TRBD1
CDR3aa: CASSLGTGGSDTQYF
CDR3nt: TGTGCCAGCAGCTTGGGAACAGGGGGCTCAGATACGCAGTATTTT

j_gene: TRBJ2-5
abundance: -
v_gene: TRBV7-8
d_gene: -
CDR3aa: CASSLTRGETQYF
CDR3nt: TGTGCCAGCAGCTTAACCCGGGGAGAGACCCAGTACTTC

j_gene: TRBJ1-6
abundance: -
v_gene: TRBV9
d_gene: TRBD1
CDR3aa: CASSVGGGWDSPLHF
CDR3nt: TGTGCCAGCAGCGTAGGAGGGGGCTGGGATTCACCCCTCCACTTT

j_gene: TRBJ1-5
abundance: -
v_gene: TRBV7-2
d_gene: TRBD1
CDR3aa: CASSVGQGYNQPQHF
CDR3nt: TGTGCCAGCAGCGTGGGACAGGGCTACAATCAGCCCCAGCATTTT

j_gene: TRBJ1-2
abundance: -
v_gene: TRBV6-5
d_gene: -
CDR3aa: CASSYRTVTPNYGYTF
CDR3nt: TGTGCCAGCAGTTACCGTACAGTTACCCCTAACTATGGCTACACCTTC

j_gene: TRBJ2-3
abundance: -
v_gene: TRBV7-6
d_gene: TRBD2
CDR3aa: CASSVLPQGLVTDTQYF
CDR3nt: TGTGCCAGCAGCGTATTACCACAGGGACTAGTCACAGATACGCAGTATTTT

j_gene: TRBJ1-6
abundance: -
v_gene: TRBV7-9
d_gene: TRBD1
CDR3aa: CASSSQGQGRSPLHF
CDR3nt: TGTGCCAGCAGCTCCCAGGGACAGGGGAGGTCACCCCTCCACTTT

j_gene: TRBJ2-7
abundance: -
v_gene: TRBV28
d_gene: -
CDR3aa: CASSFTYASRTETYEQYF
CDR3nt: TGTGCCAGCAGTTTTACATATGCTTCTAGGACAGAGACCTACGAGCAGTACTTC

j_gene: TRBJ1-4
abundance: once
v_gene: TRBV27
d_gene: TRBD1
CDR3aa: CASSLGQAFSNEKLFF
CDR3nt: TGTGCCAGCAGTCTGGGACAGGCATTTTCTAATGAAAAACTGTTTTTT

j_gene: TRBJ1-1
abundance: -
v_gene: TRBV18
d_gene: -
CDR3aa: CASSRGQPEAFF
CDR3nt: TGTGCCAGCTCACGGGGGCAGCCAGAAGCTTTCTTT

j_gene: TRBJ1-1
abundance: -
v_gene: TRBV27
d_gene: -
CDR3aa: CASSPRRGEAFF
CDR3nt: TGTGCCAGCAGTCCCCGGCGGGGTGAAGCTTTCTTT

j_gene: TRBJ1-2
abundance: -
v_gene: TRBV7-9
d_gene: -
CDR3aa: CASSQSGRAHGYTF
CDR3nt: TGTGCCAGCAGCCAATCGGGGAGGGCTCATGGCTACACCTTC

j_gene: TRBJ1-1
abundance: -
v_gene: TRBV11-2
d_gene: TRBD1
CDR3aa: CASSSSGGITEAFF
CDR3nt: TGTGCCAGCAGCTCGTCAGGGGGGATCACTGAAGCTTTCTTT

j_gene: TRBJ2-3
abundance: -
v_gene: TRBV30
d_gene: TRBD2
CDR3aa: CAWSVAGGSTDTQYF
CDR3nt: TGTGCCTGGAGTGTTGCGGGAGGGAGCACAGATACGCAGTATTTT

j_gene: TRBJ2-1
abundance: -
v_gene: TRBV7-9
d_gene: -
CDR3aa: CSSSSRDTNNEQFF
CDR3nt: TGTTCCAGCAGCTCCCGGGACACAAACAATGAGCAGTTCTTC

j_gene: TRBJ2-7
abundance: -
v_gene: TRBV6-1
d_gene: TRBD2
CDR3aa: CASSSGLAGESMYF
CDR3nt: TGTGCCAGCAGCTCGGGACTAGCGGGAGAGTCTATGTACTTC

j_gene: TRBJ2-2
abundance: -
v_gene: TRBV29-1
d_gene: -
CDR3aa: CSVRTENTGELFF
CDR3nt: TGCAGCGTGCGGACAGAGAACACCGGGGAGCTGTTTTTT